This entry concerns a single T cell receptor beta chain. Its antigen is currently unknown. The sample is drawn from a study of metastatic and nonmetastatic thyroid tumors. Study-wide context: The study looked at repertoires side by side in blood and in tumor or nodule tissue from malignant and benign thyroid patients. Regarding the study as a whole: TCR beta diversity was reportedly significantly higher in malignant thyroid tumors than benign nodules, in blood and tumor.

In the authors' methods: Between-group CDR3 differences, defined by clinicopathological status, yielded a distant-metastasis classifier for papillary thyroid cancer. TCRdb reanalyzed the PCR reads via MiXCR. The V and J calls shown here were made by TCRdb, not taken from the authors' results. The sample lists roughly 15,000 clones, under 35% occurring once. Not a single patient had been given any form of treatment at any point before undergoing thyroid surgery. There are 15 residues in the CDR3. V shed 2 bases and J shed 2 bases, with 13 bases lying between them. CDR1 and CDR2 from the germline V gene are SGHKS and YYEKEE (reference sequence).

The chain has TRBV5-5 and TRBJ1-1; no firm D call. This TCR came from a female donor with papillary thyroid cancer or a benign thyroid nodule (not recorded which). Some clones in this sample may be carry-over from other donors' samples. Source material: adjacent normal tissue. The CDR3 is CASSLTLLGNTEAFF. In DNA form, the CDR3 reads TGTGCCAGCAGCTTAACCCTGCTGGGTAACACTGAAGCTTTCTTT.